The rows below give T cell receptor beta chains drawn from one sample of a study of response to subunit inactivated influenza vaccine. A single record per CDR3 protein comes from TCRdb applying MiXCR to the RT-PCR reads. Of some 640,000 distinct CDR3 sequences listed, about 14% are singletons. The starting material was PBMCs from blood, obtained roughly 15 days before vaccination. Source of these receptors: a man between 50 and 59 years old who received an inactivated influenza vaccine. The CDR3 runs from the conserved cysteine through the conserved F or W. The order of the fields is clone size, V gene, D gene, J gene, CDR3 protein, CDR3 DNA. D genes are given only for firm matches. The listing skips clone size in some rows; elsewhere it reads once, few, many or a size class.

>few|TRBV12-3/TRBV12-4|TRBD1|TRBJ2-5
CASSSKRDRGRETQYF
TGTGCCAGCAGTTCAAAGCGGGACAGGGGGCGTGAGACCCAGTACTTC
>-|TRBV6-2/TRBV6-3|-|TRBJ2-3
CASSYLPGRATGTDTQYF
TGTGCCAGCAGTTACCTACCGGGTCGCGCTACCGGCACAGATACGCAGTATTTT
>-|TRBV15|-|TRBJ1-1
CATSTTVTGTEAFF
TGTGCCACCAGCACGACGGTGACTGGCACTGAAGCTTTCTTT
>few|TRBV7-8|-|TRBJ2-3
CASSLAPILAQKWADTQYF
TGTGCCAGCAGCTTAGCGCCGATACTAGCACAAAAATGGGCAGATACGCAGTATTTT
>-|TRBV29-1|-|TRBJ2-3
CSVELGRGTDTQYF
TGCAGCGTTGAATTAGGTCGAGGCACAGATACGCAGTATTTT
>few|TRBV10-3|TRBD2|TRBJ2-1
CAIRRLAGNEQFF
TGTGCCATCAGGCGACTAGCGGGCAATGAGCAGTTCTTC
>-|TRBV20-1|TRBD1|TRBJ2-7
CSARGASGGYEQYF
TGCAGTGCTAGAGGGGCCTCAGGGGGCTACGAGCAGTACTTC
>few|TRBV20-1|-|TRBJ2-7
CSASGPQVREQYF
TGCAGTGCTAGTGGGCCGCAGGTGCGCGAGCAGTACTTC
>-|TRBV18|-|TRBJ2-2
CASSPPTGHRELFF
TGTGCCAGCTCACCACCGACAGGACACCGGGAGCTGTTTTTT
>few|TRBV3-1|TRBD1|TRBJ2-1
CASSAGTAYNEQFF
TGTGCCAGCAGTGCCGGGACAGCCTACAATGAGCAGTTCTTC
>-|TRBV5-8|-|TRBJ1-2
CASSLTGGKGYTF
TGTGCCAGCAGCTTGACCGGGGGAAAGGGCTACACCTTC
>-|TRBV7-2|TRBD2|TRBJ2-1
CASRLGLAGNNEQFF
TGTGCCAGCAGACTCGGACTAGCGGGGAACAATGAGCAGTTCTTC
>-|TRBV12-3/TRBV12-4|-|TRBJ2-1
CASSLGGIYNEQFF
TGTGCCAGCAGTTTAGGAGGGATATACAATGAGCAGTTCTTC
>few|TRBV20-1|-|TRBJ2-2
CSARVSGELFF
TGCAGTGCTAGAGTGAGCGGGGAGCTGTTTTTT
>few|TRBV28|TRBD1|TRBJ1-4
CASRYGQATNEKLFF
TGTGCCAGCAGGTACGGACAGGCAACTAATGAAAAACTGTTTTTT
>few|TRBV5-1|TRBD1|TRBJ2-5
CASSRPGQGNQETQYF
TGCGCCAGCAGCCGGCCGGGACAGGGGAACCAAGAGACCCAGTACTTC
>-|TRBV4-1|-|TRBJ2-1
CASSQTGSYNEQFF
TGCGCCAGCAGCCAAACAGGGTCCTACAATGAGCAGTTCTTC
>few|TRBV27|-|TRBJ1-5
CASSTIGQSNQPQHF
TGTGCCAGCAGTACGATCGGACAGTCCAATCAGCCCCAGCATTTT
>-|TRBV14|-|TRBJ2-1
CASSQFQHNEQFF
TGTGCCAGCAGCCAATTCCAGCACAATGAGCAGTTCTTC
>few|TRBV10-1|-|TRBJ2-3
CASSDGDLGDKGTDTQYF
TGCGCCAGCAGTGATGGAGACTTGGGGGATAAAGGCACAGATACGCAGTATTTT
>few|TRBV9|-|TRBJ1-5
CASSLVQGGSNQPQHF
TGTGCCAGCAGCTTAGTCCAGGGTGGGAGCAATCAGCCCCAGCATTTT
>-|TRBV20-1|TRBD1|TRBJ1-6
CSARVAGGSYNSPLHF
TGCAGTGCTAGAGTGGCAGGGGGCTCCTATAATTCACCCCTCCACTTT
>-|TRBV7-2|-|TRBJ2-1
CASSSALSGSYNEQFF
TGTGCCAGCAGCTCCGCCCTATCCGGGAGCTACAATGAGCAGTTCTTC
>-|TRBV5-1|-|TRBJ2-2
CASSFATGRSGELFF
TGCGCCAGCAGCTTCGCGACAGGGAGGTCCGGGGAGCTGTTTTTT
>once|TRBV6-2/TRBV6-3|-|TRBJ2-7
CASSDPLRLHYEQYF
TGTGCCAGCAGTGACCCTCTCAGGCTTCATTACGAGCAGTACTTC
>few|TRBV4-1|-|TRBJ1-1
CASSQVRETTEAFF
TGCGCCAGCAGCCAGGTTCGGGAGACAACTGAAGCTTTCTTT
>many|TRBV12-3/TRBV12-4|TRBD1|TRBJ2-5
CASTQGDRGWGTQYF
TGTGCCAGCACTCAGGGGGACAGGGGGTGGGGGACCCAGTACTTC
>-|TRBV20-1|TRBD2|TRBJ2-1
CSAGPTSGGSSEQFF
TGCAGTGCGGGTCCGACTAGCGGGGGGTCGTCGGAGCAGTTCTTC
>-|TRBV5-6|TRBD1|TRBJ2-6
CASSLWEDRVFHSGANVLTF
TGTGCCAGCAGCTTGTGGGAGGACAGGGTCTTTCACTCTGGGGCCAACGTCCTGACTTTC
>-|TRBV20-1|-|TRBJ2-3
CSAVKTFADTQYF
TGCAGTGCCGTAAAGACTTTTGCAGATACGCAGTATTTT
>-|TRBV5-1|TRBD2|TRBJ2-1
CASSLVAGGHEQFF
TGCGCCAGCAGCTTGGTGGCGGGGGGGCATGAGCAGTTCTTC
>few|TRBV28|-|TRBJ2-7
CASSLRSPWSYEQYF
TGTGCCAGCAGTTTGCGGAGCCCATGGTCCTACGAGCAGTACTTC
>few|TRBV5-1|TRBD1|TRBJ2-1
CASSLVSATGSTYNEQFF
TGCGCCAGCAGCTTGGTCTCTGCGACAGGGAGTACCTACAATGAGCAGTTCTTC
>-|TRBV12-3/TRBV12-4|-|TRBJ1-5
CASSETWGGQPQHF
TGTGCCAGCAGTGAAACGTGGGGAGGGCAGCCCCAGCATTTT
>-|TRBV7-6|-|TRBJ1-5
CASSLGPSYQPQHF
TGTGCCAGCAGCCTCGGACCCTCTTACCAGCCCCAGCATTTT
>-|TRBV2|-|TRBJ1-2
CASSETPPGGYTF
TGTGCCAGCAGTGAGACCCCACCCGGTGGCTACACCTTC
>-|TRBV30|TRBD1|TRBJ1-6
CAWRRGDRISGPNSPLHF
TGTGCCTGGCGGCGAGGGGACAGGATTAGCGGACCGAATTCACCCCTCCACTTT
>few|TRBV15|TRBD2|TRBJ2-2
CATSSSGARGTGELFF
TGTGCCACCAGCTCTAGCGGGGCCAGGGGGACCGGGGAGCTGTTTTTT
>-|TRBV7-2|TRBD1|TRBJ1-5
CASSPDRVRQPQHF
TGTGCCAGCAGCCCGGACAGGGTACGTCAGCCCCAGCATTTT
>many|TRBV2|-|TRBJ1-4
CASSPRGGTNEKLFF
TGTGCCAGCAGCCCGAGAGGCGGAACTAATGAAAAACTGTTTTTT
>-|TRBV20-1|-|TRBJ1-1
CSARPPASGTEAFF
TGCAGTGCCCGCCCCCCTGCAAGCGGCACTGAAGCTTTCTTT
>-|TRBV24-1|-|TRBJ2-2
CATSDLYHGELFF
TGTGCCACCAGTGATCTCTATCACGGGGAGCTGTTTTTT
>-|TRBV7-6|-|TRBJ1-1
CASSLAYRTEAFF
TGTGCCAGCAGCTTAGCATACCGAACTGAAGCTTTCTTT
>many|TRBV3-1|-|TRBJ2-2
CASSQDLWQRNTGELFF
TGTGCCAGCAGCCAAGATCTGTGGCAGAGAAACACCGGGGAGCTGTTTTTT
>-|TRBV5-1|TRBD1|TRBJ2-7
CASSPGQGSIYEQYF
TGCGCCAGCAGCCCTGGACAGGGAAGTATCTACGAGCAGTACTTC
>-|TRBV6-5|-|TRBJ1-2
CASSYDGAGIYGYTF
TGTGCCAGCAGTTACGACGGGGCAGGGATCTATGGCTACACCTTC
>many|TRBV12-3/TRBV12-4|TRBD1|TRBJ1-5
CATAKTGGAGQPQHF
TGTGCCACCGCGAAAACAGGGGGCGCCGGGCAGCCCCAGCATTTT
>-|TRBV28|-|TRBJ1-5
CASRPRNQPQHF
TGTGCCTCTAGGCCTCGCAATCAGCCCCAGCATTTT
>-|TRBV4-1|-|TRBJ1-2
CASSQGGAREGYTF
TGCGCCAGCAGCCAAGGGGGGGCTCGCGAGGGCTACACCTTC
>-|TRBV3-1|-|TRBJ2-5
CASSQGSGVTQYF
TGTGCCAGCAGCCAAGGATCGGGAGTGACCCAGTACTTC
>-|TRBV6-2/TRBV6-3|-|TRBJ2-1
CASSYSPRPYNEQFF
TGTGCCAGCAGTTACTCGCCTAGACCTTACAATGAGCAGTTCTTC
>-|TRBV29-1|-|TRBJ2-1
CSVEDLVGMGPMQFF
TGCAGCGTTGAAGATCTGGTGGGAATGGGGCCAATGCAGTTCTTC
>-|TRBV5-4|TRBD1|TRBJ2-5
CASSLGPGQGLETQYF
TGTGCCAGCAGCTTGGGCCCGGGACAGGGGTTGGAGACCCAGTACTTC
>-|TRBV4-1|TRBD2|TRBJ2-1
CASSQTFGGSRYNEQFF
TGCGCCAGCAGCCAGACATTCGGGGGGTCGCGTTACAATGAGCAGTTCTTC
>few|TRBV7-2|TRBD1|TRBJ2-2
CASSPRTGWAGELFF
TGTGCCAGCAGCCCCCGGACAGGGTGGGCCGGGGAGCTGTTTTTT